This TCR beta chain came from a study of metastatic and nonmetastatic thyroid tumors. Study background: The comparison covered peripheral blood and tumor or nodule tissue in malignant and benign thyroid patients.

Prior to thyroid surgery, none of the patients had received any treatment. The table lists this clone with many counts. As yet, its antigen is unknown. Study-wide points: A significant increase in TCR beta diversity was reportedly seen in malignant thyroid tumors relative to benign nodules, in blood and tumor.

Source study methods: Variation in CDR3 across clinicopathological groups served as the basis for constructing a distant-metastasis classifier in papillary thyroid cancer. From the PCR reads, TCRdb re-called clones with MiXCR. The authors' filters were not applied to this entry. The top ten clones hold 9.5% to 15% of a sample with around 70,000 clones, roughly 18% of them seen once. In germline, CDR1 is SGHVS, CDR2 FQNEAQ. The CDR3 has 18 amino acids. The junction had 12 bases not matched to a gene; V was cut back by 2 bases and J by 5 bases. Sequences were obtained from blood. The chain is built from TRBV7-8 and TRBJ2-1; 10 bases fit TRBD2. The sequence was obtained from a female donor with papillary thyroid cancer or a benign thyroid nodule (not recorded which). Some clones in this sample may be carry-over from other donors' samples. CDR3 sequence reads: CASSLWGLAGEGNNEQFF. The CDR3 coding sequence is TGTGCCAGCAGCTTATGGGGGCTAGCGGGAGAGGGTAACAATGAGCAGTTCTTC.